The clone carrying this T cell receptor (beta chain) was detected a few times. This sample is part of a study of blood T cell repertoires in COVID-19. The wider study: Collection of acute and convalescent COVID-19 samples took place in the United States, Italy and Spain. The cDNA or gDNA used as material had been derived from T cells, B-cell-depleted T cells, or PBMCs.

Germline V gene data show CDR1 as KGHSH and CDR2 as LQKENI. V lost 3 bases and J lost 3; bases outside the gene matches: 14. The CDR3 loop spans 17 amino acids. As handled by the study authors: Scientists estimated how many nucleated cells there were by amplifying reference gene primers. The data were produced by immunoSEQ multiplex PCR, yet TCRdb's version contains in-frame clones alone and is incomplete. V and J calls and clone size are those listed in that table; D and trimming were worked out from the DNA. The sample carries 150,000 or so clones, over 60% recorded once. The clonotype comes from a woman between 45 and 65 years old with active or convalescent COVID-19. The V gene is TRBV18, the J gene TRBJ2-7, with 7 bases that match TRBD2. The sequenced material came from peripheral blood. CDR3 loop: CASSPPLLSGVHYEQYF. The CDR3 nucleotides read TGTGCCAGCTCACCCCCCTTACTAAGCGGGGTACACTACGAGCAGTACTTC. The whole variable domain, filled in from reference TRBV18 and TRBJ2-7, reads NAGVMQNPRHLVRRRGQEARLRCSPMKGHSHVYWYRQLPEEGLKFMVYLQKENIIDESGMPKERFSAEFPKEGPSILRIQQVVRGDSAAYFCASSPPLLSGVHYEQYFGPGTRLTVT.